Below, 17 T cell receptor beta chains from the same sample are listed, as sequenced in a study of blood T cell repertoires in COVID-19. Here immunoSEQ multiplex PCR was the method, and the copy in TCRdb shows in-frame clones only, minus some. The repertoire has approximately 150,000 clones, 75% to 90% of them found once; the top ten carry around 5%. The sequenced sample was peripheral blood. The receptors stem from a human donor in a cohort sampled during active COVID-19.

The chain employs TRBV6-6 and TRBJ1-1; D ambiguous. The CDR3 runs to 15 residues. Germline CDR1 is MNHNY and CDR2 is SVGAGI (reference sequence). The ends were cut back, 2 bases at V and 4 bases at J, with 14 bases in the middle. The CDR3 DNA reads as TGTGCCAGCAGTTACCGCACAAGGGAGGGCACTGAAGCTTTCTTT. It is translated as CASSYRTREGTEAFF.

The chain is built from TRBV7-3 and TRBJ2-1, with D uncertain. The CDR3 runs 16 residues. Germline CDR1 reads SGHTA; CDR2 reads FQGTGA. Trimming cost V 5 bases and J 7 bases, with 21 bases left between them. The CDR3 nucleotides are TGTGCCAGCAGCAAAAATGCCCTGACTTTTTTGAATGAGCAGTTCTTC. Translated: CASSKNALTFLNEQFF.

The rearrangement joins TRBV29-1 to TRBJ2-7, with D tentatively TRBD2 (6 bases). Looked up from germline, CDR1 is SQVTM and CDR2 is ANQGSEA. The CDR3 loop spans 13 amino acids. Trimming took off 3 bases at V and 2 bases at J, with 11 bases between the two ends. CDR3 loop: CSVEGGDTYEQYF. CDR3 coding DNA: TGCAGCGTTGAGGGGGGAGATACCTACGAGCAGTACTTC.

This clone was picked up a small number of times. The gene calls are TRBV12-5 and TRBJ2-7, with 9 bases identical to TRBD1. Germline CDR1 LGHNT, CDR2 FRNRAP. This CDR3 has 13 amino acids. J was trimmed by 1 base and V by 11 bases; bases with no gene match: 6. The CDR3 sequence is CAWLTGGSYEQYV. The CDR3 nucleotides read TGTGCTTGGCTGACAGGGGGGTCCTACGAGCAGTACGTC.

The gene calls are TRBV6-5 and TRBJ1-5; 7 nucleotides align to TRBD1. Germline V gene data show CDR1 as MNHEY and CDR2 as SVGAGI. The CDR3 covers 15 residues. Trimming cost V 2 bases and J 2 bases; bases outside gene matches: 3. The CDR3 sequence: CASSYRQGGNQPQHF. DNA of the CDR3: TGTGCCAGCAGTTACCGACAGGGCGGCAATCAGCCCCAGCATTTT.

CDR3 in DNA: TGTGCCAGCAGTAATCTGAGGACAGATTATAATTCACCCCTCCACTTT. Translation: CASSNLRTDYNSPLHF. The chain uses TRBV2 and TRBJ1-6; possible D gene TRBD1, 6 bases. Germline values: CDR1 SNHLY, CDR2 FYNNEI. The length of the CDR3 is 16 residues. Trimming shortened V by 5 bases and J by 4 bases, and 15 bases separated the two germline ends.

The chain links TRBV2 to TRBJ2-7; D is unresolved. The V and J ends lost 3 bases and 2 bases respectively, with 11 bases between them. The CDR3 extends over 14 amino acids. CDR1 is SNHLY, CDR2 FYNNEI, per germline. DNA for the CDR3: TGTGCCAGCAGTGATGCCAGGTTGCCCTACGAGCAGTACTTC. Its protein product is CASSDARLPYEQYF. The full variable domain, in which reference TRBV2 and TRBJ2-7 provide the parts outside the CDR3, is EPEVTQTPSHQVTQMGQEVILRCVPISNHLYFYWYRQILGQKVEFLVSFYNNEISEKSEIFDDQFSVERPDGSNFTLKIRSTKLEDSAMYFCASSDARLPYEQYFGPGTRLTVT.

This sequence joins TRBV27 and TRBJ1-5; TRBD1 matches 7 bases. J lost 4 bases, V lost 3 bases, and 3 bases had no gene match. Germline-derived CDR1 and CDR2 are MNHEY and SMNVEV (reference sequence). The CDR3 extends over 14 amino acids. CDR3: CASSFTRGNQPQHF. CDR3 coding DNA: TGTGCCAGCAGTTTCACCAGGGGGAATCAGCCCCAGCATTTT.

V usage is TRBV25-1 and J usage is TRBJ1-2; the match to TRBD1 covers 9 bases. There are 15 residues in the CDR3. Germline V CDR1 and CDR2: MGHDK, SYGVNS. The junction had 7 bases not matched to a gene; V was cut back by 4 bases and J by 4 bases. This CDR3 reads CASSGPGQGIYGYTF. The CDR3 nucleotides are TGTGCCAGCAGTGGACCGGGACAGGGCATCTATGGCTACACCTTC.

The chain links TRBV11-2 to TRBJ2-5, with a weak D call TRBD2 (6 bases). Germline CDR1 is SGHAT and CDR2 is FQNNGV. V gave up 5 bases and J gave up 4 bases, with 14 bases separating them. This CDR3 is 14 amino acids long. The CDR3 DNA reads as TGTGCCAGCAGCCTTGGGGCGGGGCGAGAGACCCAGTACTTC. Translation gives CASSLGAGRETQYF. The full variable domain, with the rest looked up from reference TRBV11-2 and TRBJ2-5, is EAGVAQSPRYKIIEKRQSVAFWCNPISGHATLYWYQQILGQGPKLLIQFQNNGVVDDSQLPKDRFSAERLKGVDSTLKIQPAKLEDSAVYLCASSLGAGRETQYFGPGTRLLVL.

This clone showed up just a few times. This chain uses TRBV9 with TRBJ2-2; tentatively, D is TRBD1 (6 bases). The germline V gene encodes CDR1 SGDLS and CDR2 YYNGEE. V was trimmed by 3 bases and J by 0 bases, leaving 9 bases between them. The CDR3 sequence is 15 residues long. CDR3 sequence: CASSEGHTNTGELFF. The CDR3 nucleotides are TGTGCCAGCAGCGAGGGACATACGAACACCGGGGAGCTGTTTTTT.

The rearrangement links TRBV12-3 or TRBV12-4 to TRBJ1-2, with D uncertain. V lost 6 bases and J 6 bases, leaving 14 bases between the germline ends. This CDR3 spans 13 amino acids. The CDR3 DNA sequence: TGTGCCAGCAGCCCCCCGGGATTGGATGGCTACACCTTC. Its protein is CASSPPGLDGYTF.

The chain employs TRBV3-1 (or the pseudogene TRBV3-2) and TRBJ2-5; 11 positions match TRBD2. CDR3 size: 17 residues. Germline V CDR1 and CDR2: LGHDT, YNNKEL (reference sequence). J was trimmed by 5 bases and V by 4 bases; bases with no gene match: 12. The CDR3 sequence is CASSLPLAGGLGETQYF. CDR3 nucleotides: TGTGCCAGCAGCCTACCCCTAGCGGGAGGCTTGGGGGAGACCCAGTACTTC.

V gene TRBV3-1 (or the pseudogene TRBV3-2) combines with J gene TRBJ2-7; TRBD1 agrees at 7 bases. Losses at the gene ends were 4 bases for V and 4 bases for J; bases not matched to a gene: 7. Germline CDR1 reads LGHDT; CDR2 reads YNNKEL (reference sequence). The CDR3 extends over 14 amino acids. This CDR3 is CASSRSGGSYEQYF. In DNA, the CDR3 is TGTGCCAGCAGCCGTTCAGGGGGTTCGTACGAGCAGTACTTC.

There are many counts of this clone. The V call is TRBV2, the J call TRBJ2-5; a weak D match, TRBD2 (6 bases). Per germline, CDR1 SNHLY and CDR2 FYNNEI. The CDR3 is 15 residues long. V was pared by 4 bases and J by 1 base, with 13 bases between. The chain's CDR3 is CASSAGVGFQETQYF. The CDR3 bases are TGTGCCAGCAGTGCGGGAGTGGGGTTCCAAGAGACCCAGTACTTC. Full variable domain (remainder filled in from reference TRBV2 and TRBJ2-5): EPEVTQTPSHQVTQMGQEVILRCVPISNHLYFYWYRQILGQKVEFLVSFYNNEISEKSEIFDDQFSVERPDGSNFTLKIRSTKLEDSAMYFCASSAGVGFQETQYFGPGTRLLVL.

This clone was detected once. V usage is TRBV28 and J usage is TRBJ1-2, with D maybe TRBD1 (5 bases). Per the germline V gene, CDR1 is MDHEN and CDR2 is SYDVKM. This CDR3 is 14 amino acids long. Trimming took off 3 bases at V and 4 bases at J, with 12 bases between the two ends. CDR3 nucleotides: TGTGCCAGCAGTTTGGAGGGGCCCTCCTATGGCTACACCTTC. It yields the protein CASSLEGPSYGYTF.

The J gene is TRBJ2-7, the V gene TRBV28; D gene ambiguous. The CDR3 covers 12 residues. V lost 2 bases to trimming and J lost 4 bases, with 6 bases between them. The V gene's germline CDR1 is MDHEN and CDR2 SYDVKM. The CDR3 protein is CASSLMSYEQYF. CDR3 in DNA: TGTGCCAGCAGTTTAATGTCGTACGAGCAGTACTTC.